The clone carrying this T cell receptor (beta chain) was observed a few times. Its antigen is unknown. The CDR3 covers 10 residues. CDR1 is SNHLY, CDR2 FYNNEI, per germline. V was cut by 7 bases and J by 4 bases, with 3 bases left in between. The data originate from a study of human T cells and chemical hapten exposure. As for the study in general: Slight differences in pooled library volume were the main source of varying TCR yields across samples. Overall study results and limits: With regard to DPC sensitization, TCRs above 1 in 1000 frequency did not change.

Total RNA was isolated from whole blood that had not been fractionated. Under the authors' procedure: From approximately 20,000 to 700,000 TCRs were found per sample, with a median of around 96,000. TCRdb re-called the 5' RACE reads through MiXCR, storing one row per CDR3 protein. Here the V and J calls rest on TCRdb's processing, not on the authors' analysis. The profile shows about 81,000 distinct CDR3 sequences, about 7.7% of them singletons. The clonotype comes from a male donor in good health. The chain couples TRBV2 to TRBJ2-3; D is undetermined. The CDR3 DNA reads TGTGCCAGCATGGCAGATACGCAGTATTTT. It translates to CASMADTQYF. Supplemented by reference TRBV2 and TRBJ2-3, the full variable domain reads EPEVTQTPSHQVTQMGQEVILRCVPISNHLYFYWYRQILGQKVEFLVSFYNNEISEKSEIFDDQFSVERPDGSNFTLKIRSTKLEDSAMYFCASMADTQYFGPGTRLTVL.